This T cell receptor beta chain derives from a study of CD8+ T cells in alopecia areata. Study-level background: At a dose of 5 to 10 mg twice daily, oral tofacitinib was given to treated patients.

The CDR3 loop spans 17 amino acids. Germline loops: CDR1 SQVTM, CDR2 ANQGSEA. V lost 0 bases and J lost 0, with 14 bases in between. Study-wide results and caveats: TCRs were shared less clearly across patients than in mice, possibly for HLA-related reasons. In lesional scalp, particularly from alopecia totalis/universalis, clonality was higher than in normal scalp.

In the case of this clone: Antigen unknown.

TCR sequencing used cDNA made by reverse transcription of extracted RNA. Repertoires were generated with immunoSEQ multiplex PCR, while TCRdb's copy carries only in-frame clones and drops some. Of about 97,000 clones listed, approximately 42% are singletons. The rearrangement links TRBV29-1 to TRBJ1-4; the D gene is possibly TRBD1 (6 bases). This TCR was sampled from a human donor with alopecia areata. The sample taken for sequencing was CD4+ T cells sorted from blood. The CDR3 DNA is TGCAGCGTTGAAGATCGGACAGTGGGAGCAACTAATGAAAAACTGTTTTTT. Protein sequence: CSVEDRTVGATNEKLFF.